This T cell receptor (beta chain) comes out of a study of T cells in Graves' hyperthyroidism and ophthalmopathy. The ends lost 0 bases at V and 2 bases at J; junction bases unmatched: 13. The CDR3 covers 18 residues. The germline V gene has CDR1 SGDLS and CDR2 YYNGEE. Amplified regions were TCR beta CDR3 sequences from RNA transcripts. Carried out on the TCR CDR3, a first-round RT-PCR used the HTBI primer set. TCRdb reanalysed the multiplex PCR reads using MiXCR and keeps one entry per CDR3 protein. The sample lists roughly 800,000 distinct CDR3 sequences, over 35% occurring once. The specimen was blood. The source of this sequence is a man aged 18 to 29 with Graves' hyperthyroidism. V is TRBV9 and J is TRBJ2-5, with 7 nucleotides matching TRBD2. The DNA of the CDR3 is TGTGCCAGCAGCGTAGCTCCCCGCGGGGGTGGTTATCAAGAGACCCAGTACTTC. This codes for CASSVAPRGGGYQETQYF. The entire variable domain, with the rest obtained from reference TRBV9 and TRBJ2-5, is as follows: DSGVTQTPKHLITATGQRVTLRCSPRSGDLSVYWYQQSLDQGLQFLIQYYNGEERAKGNILERFSAQQFPDLHSELNLSSLELGDSALYFCASSVAPRGGGYQETQYFGPGTRLLVL.